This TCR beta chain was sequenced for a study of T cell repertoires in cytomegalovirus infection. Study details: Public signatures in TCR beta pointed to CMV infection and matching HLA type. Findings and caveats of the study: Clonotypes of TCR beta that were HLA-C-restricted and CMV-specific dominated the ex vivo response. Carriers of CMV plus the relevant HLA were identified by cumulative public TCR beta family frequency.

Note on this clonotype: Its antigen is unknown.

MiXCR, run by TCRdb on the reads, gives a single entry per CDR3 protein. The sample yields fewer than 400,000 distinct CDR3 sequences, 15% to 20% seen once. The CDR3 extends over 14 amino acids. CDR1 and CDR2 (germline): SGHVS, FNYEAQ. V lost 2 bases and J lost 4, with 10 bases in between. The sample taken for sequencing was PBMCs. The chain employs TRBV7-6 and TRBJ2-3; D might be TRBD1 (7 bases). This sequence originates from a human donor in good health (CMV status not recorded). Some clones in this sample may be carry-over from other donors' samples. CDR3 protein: CASSLQGGPDTQYF. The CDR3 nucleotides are TGTGCCAGCAGCTTACAGGGGGGCCCAGATACGCAGTATTTT.